Here is one TCR beta chain with its context. Its target is not known. The data stem from a study of vaccination and CD4 T cells after COVID-19. Once obtained from cultured CD4+ T cells, the DNA was sequenced using the Oncomine TCR Beta short-read assay. One entry per CDR3 protein, called by TCRdb with MiXCR from the PCR reads. The data show over 10,000 distinct CDR3 sequences, around 69% seen once. Germline CDR1 is SQVTM and CDR2 is ANQGSEA. This CDR3 has 13 residues. The V gene lost 7 bases and the J gene lost 2 bases, with 14 bases spanning the gap. Stated treatment: 10-day PBMC culture with coronavirus spike peptide pools or control peptides (ViraFEST assay).

This TCR came from a human donor who had recovered from COVID-19. Sequencing was carried out using CD4+ T cells from blood, cultured in vitro. The chain has TRBV29-1 and TRBJ1-2; TRBD1 is a possible D gene (5 bases). As DNA, the CDR3 is TGCAGCGCCGAGTGGGGCCTAAACTATGGCTACACCTTC. This sequence encodes CSAEWGLNYGYTF.